The present TCR beta chain was sequenced within a study of graft-versus-host responses after intestinal transplantation. Study-wide context: Anti-thymocyte globulin served as induction for all recipients, who then took tacrolimus and steroids for two to three years.

Study conclusions and caveats: Early post-transplant falls in HvG clones accompanied the peak levels of circulating GvH clones. Across patients carrying graft-donor T cell macrochimerism, allografts held high graft-versus-host to host-versus-graft clonal ratios. GvH clones appeared in recipient marrow, some first in ileum or blood.

Worth noting for this clone: Antigen unknown.

Assay used: immunoSEQ multiplex PCR; TCRdb lists only in-frame clones, some missing. Among fewer than 100,000 clones, roughly 82% were seen once, and the ten largest hold 1.4%. This receptor was identified in a human patient who received an intestinal transplant, so some T cells may come from the graft donor. The specimen comprised PBMCs, sampled 255 days after intestinal transplant.

CDR3 residues: CASSLGEASTDTQYF. Here the CDR3 DNA reads TGTGCCAGCAGCCTAGGGGAGGCTAGCACAGATACGCAGTATTTT. The V call is TRBV7-3, the J call TRBJ2-3, with D perhaps matching TRBD2 (6 bases). V was cut by 5 bases and J by 0 bases, with 12 bases left in between. Germline CDR1 SGHTA, CDR2 FQGTGA. The CDR3 loop spans 15 amino acids.